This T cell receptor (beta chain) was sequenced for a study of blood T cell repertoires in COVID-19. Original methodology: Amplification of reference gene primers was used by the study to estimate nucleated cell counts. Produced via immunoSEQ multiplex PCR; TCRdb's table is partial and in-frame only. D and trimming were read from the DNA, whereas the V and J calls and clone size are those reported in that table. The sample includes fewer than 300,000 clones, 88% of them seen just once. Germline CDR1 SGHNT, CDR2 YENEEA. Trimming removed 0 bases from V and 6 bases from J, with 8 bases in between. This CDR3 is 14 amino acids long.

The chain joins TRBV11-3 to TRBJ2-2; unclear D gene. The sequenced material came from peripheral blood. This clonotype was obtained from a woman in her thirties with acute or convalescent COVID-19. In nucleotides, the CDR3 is TGTGCCAGCAGCTTAGATCGCGTCTCCGGGGAGCTGTTTTTT. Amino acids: CASSLDRVSGELFF.